Listed below are T cell receptor beta chains from one sample, sequenced in a study of OX40 agonist ivuxolimab in advanced cancers. TCRdb keeps only in-frame clones here, not all; method: immunoSEQ multiplex PCR. Among 45,000 to 60,000 clones listed, under 85% were seen once. Sample: CD4+ or CD8+ T cells sorted from blood, taken in a trial of the OX40 agonist ivuxolimab. These TCRs come from an adult with an advanced solid tumor such as melanoma, head and neck, liver or kidney cancer. CDR3s include the opening cysteine and the closing phenylalanine or tryptophan. A D gene is named only where the DNA matches it firmly. Expanded clones get a size class; other rows say once, few or many, or leave the size out.

J: TRBJ2-7
V: TRBV28
size: NA
D: TRBD1
DNA: TGTGCCAGCAATAACAGGGGAATTCCCTCCTACGAGCAGTACTTC
CDR3: CASNNRGIPSYEQYF

J: TRBJ1-1
V: TRBV5-1
size: NA
D: NA
DNA: TGCGCCAGCAGCTTGGCTACAAGGAACACTGAAGCTTTCTTT
CDR3: CASSLATRNTEAFF

J: TRBJ2-3
V: TRBV5-4
size: NA
D: TRBD2
DNA: TGTGCCAGCAGCCCTCCGGGACTAGTAGCACAAGATACGCAGTATTTT
CDR3: CASSPPGLVAQDTQYF

J: TRBJ1-5
V: TRBV28
size: once
D: NA
DNA: TGTGCCAGCAGTTTAAGGGTGGGGAGGGGCAATCAGCCCCAGCATTTT
CDR3: CASSLRVGRGNQPQHF

J: TRBJ2-1
V: TRBV2
size: NA
D: TRBD2
DNA: TGTGCCGGGGGGGTACAACTAGCGGAGCAGTTCTTC
CDR3: CAGGVQLAEQFF

J: TRBJ2-4
V: TRBV5-8
size: once
D: TRBD2
DNA: TGTGCCAGCAGCTTGGAAGGGACTAAGATTCAGTACTTC
CDR3: CASSLEGTKIQYF

J: TRBJ1-2
V: TRBV21-1
size: once
D: NA
DNA: TGTGCCAGCAGCAAAGATCGGACCTGCTATGGCTACACCTTC
CDR3: CASSKDRTCYGYTF

J: TRBJ2-1
V: TRBV7-3
size: NA
D: TRBD2
DNA: TGTGCCAGCAGCCAGACCGGGACTAGCAGCCGTGAGCAGTTCTTC
CDR3: CASSQTGTSSREQFF

J: TRBJ1-1
V: TRBV18
size: NA
D: NA
DNA: TGTGCCAGCTCACCGAAATCAGGGGAGGGCGGGGAAGCTTTCTTT
CDR3: CASSPKSGEGGEAFF

J: TRBJ2-7
V: TRBV7-3
size: NA
D: NA
DNA: TGTGCCAGCAGCTTTGCCCTAGCTGTCGACGAGCAGTACTTC
CDR3: CASSFALAVDEQYF

J: TRBJ2-3
V: TRBV15
size: NA
D: NA
DNA: TGTGCCACCAGCAGAGATGGCGCCACAGATACGCAGTATTTT
CDR3: CATSRDGATDTQYF

J: TRBJ1-6
V: TRBV18
size: NA
D: TRBD1
DNA: TGTGCCAGCTCGCCTGGACAGGGGATACCCTATAATTCACCCCTCCACTTT
CDR3: CASSPGQGIPYNSPLHF

J: TRBJ1-1
V: TRBV6-5
size: NA
D: NA
DNA: TGTGCCAGCAGCTCCTTTGCAGGGTACACTGAAGCTTTCTTT
CDR3: CASSSFAGYTEAFF

J: TRBJ2-5
V: TRBV30
size: NA
D: NA
DNA: TGTGCCTGTAAAGCTGGGGGCCAGGGGACCCAGTACTTC
CDR3: CACKAGGQGTQYF

J: TRBJ2-1
V: TRBV10-3
size: NA
D: TRBD2
DNA: TGTGCCATCAGTGAGAGTTCCGTGACTAGCGGGACCGATGAGCAGTTCTTC
CDR3: CAISESSVTSGTDEQFF

J: TRBJ2-1
V: TRBV19
size: NA
D: TRBD1
DNA: TGTGCCAGTACCCCCCGGGACAGGGGGTCCCATGAGCAGTTCTTC
CDR3: CASTPRDRGSHEQFF

J: TRBJ1-3
V: TRBV5-5
size: NA
D: NA
DNA: TGTGCCAGCAGCTTGAATTCGCGGGTTGGAAACACCATATATTTT
CDR3: CASSLNSRVGNTIYF

J: TRBJ2-5
V: TRBV9
size: NA
D: TRBD2
DNA: TGTGCCAGCAGCGTAGGGGGACTAGCGGGAGCTCAAGAGACCCAGTACTTC
CDR3: CASSVGGLAGAQETQYF

J: TRBJ2-1
V: TRBV5-4
size: NA
D: TRBD1
DNA: TGTGCCAGCAGCCCGGAGCCGGCAGGGGGATACAATGAGCAGTTCTTC
CDR3: CASSPEPAGGYNEQFF

J: TRBJ1-6
V: TRBV28
size: once
D: NA
DNA: TGTGCCAGCAGTTTAAGGTCTCTACCCCTCCACTTT
CDR3: CASSLRSLPLHF

J: TRBJ1-1
V: TRBV6-5
size: NA
D: NA
DNA: TGTGCCAGCAGTGAGTCGACAGCGAACACTGAAGCTTTCTTT
CDR3: CASSESTANTEAFF

J: TRBJ2-4
V: TRBV5-6
size: once
D: TRBD1
DNA: TGTGCCAGCAGCTTGCAGGGGGAAGGGGCCAAAAACATTCAGTACTTC
CDR3: CASSLQGEGAKNIQYF

J: TRBJ2-3
V: TRBV5-1
size: NA
D: NA
DNA: TGCGCCAGCAGCTTGCGGGGTGGCACAGATACGCAGTATTTT
CDR3: CASSLRGGTDTQYF

J: TRBJ2-1
V: TRBV15
size: NA
D: NA
DNA: TGTGCCACCAGCAACAGAATTTCCCCTTTAGGTAATGAGCAGTTCTTC
CDR3: CATSNRISPLGNEQFF

J: TRBJ2-7
V: TRBV7-8
size: NA
D: NA
DNA: TGTGCCAGCAGCTTAGCCCGGACCCCCTCCTACGAGCAGTACTTC
CDR3: CASSLARTPSYEQYF

J: TRBJ1-2
V: TRBV6-6
size: NA
D: NA
DNA: TGTGCCAGCAGCTTTCCTGCCATTAACTATGGCTACACCTTC
CDR3: CASSFPAINYGYTF

J: TRBJ2-5
V: TRBV7-2
size: NA
D: NA
DNA: TGTGCCAGCAGCTTATACCGCCAAGCCCAAGAGACCCAGTACTTC
CDR3: CASSLYRQAQETQYF

J: TRBJ2-7
V: TRBV2
size: NA
D: TRBD2
DNA: TGTGCCAGCAGTGATTTTGCTAGCGGGACGTACGAGCAGTACTTC
CDR3: CASSDFASGTYEQYF